These 27 T cell receptor beta chains were sequenced from one sample in a study of T cells in Graves' hyperthyroidism and ophthalmopathy. RNA transcripts served as the template for amplifying TCR beta CDR3 regions. First-round RT-PCR with HTBI primers amplified the TCR CDR3 region. Using its own MiXCR run on the multiplex PCR reads, TCRdb lists one record per CDR3 protein. The table records just over 550,000 distinct CDR3 sequences, around 42% of them present only once. The sequenced material came from peripheral blood or thyroid tissue (not recorded which). These receptors came from a woman aged 18-29 years with Graves' hyperthyroidism.

CDR3 sequence reads: CAITGDRAGQYF. The CDR3, as DNA: TGTGCCATCACTGGGGACAGGGCCGGGCAGTACTTC. The genes are TRBV10-3 and TRBJ2-7; 9 bases map to TRBD1. Looked up from germline, CDR1 is ENHRY and CDR2 is SYGVKD. V lost 7 bases, J lost 9 bases, and 7 bases stayed unmatched. The length of the CDR3 is 12 residues.

The CDR3 loop is CASSPLGRARETQYF. The CDR3 DNA follows: TGTGCCAGTAGTCCACTGGGACGGGCACGAGAGACCCAGTACTTC. The V and J genes are TRBV2 and TRBJ2-5; D is perhaps TRBD1 or TRBD2 (5 bases each). Trimming removed 9 bases at V and 4 bases at J, with 21 bases between. Germline CDR1 SNHLY, CDR2 FYNNEI. The CDR3 is 15 amino acids.

This clonotype was observed at least ten times. The V and J genes are TRBV9 and TRBJ1-2; D is unclear. Trimming took off 0 bases at V and 0 bases at J, with 3 bases between the two ends. The CDR3 is 13 amino acids. Per the germline V gene, CDR1 is SGDLS and CDR2 is YYNGEE. CDR3 coding DNA: TGTGCCAGCAGCGTAGTTCCTAACTATGGCTACACCTTC. Translation: CASSVVPNYGYTF.

The chain carries TRBV10-3 and TRBJ1-1; D unclear. V lost 0 bases, J lost 0 bases, and 8 bases lay in between. CDR3 length equals 15 residues. Germline values: CDR1 ENHRY, CDR2 SYGVKD. The CDR3 DNA is TGTGCCATCAGTGAGTCGGAGGGCATGAACACTGAAGCTTTCTTT. It translates to CAISESEGMNTEAFF.

The chain recombines TRBV7-2 with TRBJ1-1, with D perhaps matching TRBD1 (5 bases). CDR1 is SGHTA, CDR2 FQGNSA, per germline. The CDR3 has 16 residues. V lost 3 bases, J lost 1 base, and 15 bases lay in between. The CDR3 is CASSLGDPIRNTEAFF. The CDR3 bases are TGTGCCAGCAGCTTGGGGGACCCGATCCGGAACACTGAAGCTTTCTTT.

This clonotype turned up a few times. This rearrangement joins TRBV7-2 to TRBJ2-5; 7 bases map to TRBD1. The closer fit of TRBJ2-1 to the DNA end suggests the J call may be wrong. CDR3 size: 12 residues. The germline V gene encodes CDR1 SGHTA and CDR2 FQGNSA. The CDR3 spells CASRRTGQEQFF. The CDR3 coding sequence is TGTGCCAGCAGAAGGACGGGACAGGAGCAGTTCTTC.

This clonotype is a singleton in its sample. The V and J genes are TRBV29-1 and TRBJ1-4; 9 bases are a match to TRBD1. The CDR3 covers 12 residues. Germline-derived CDR1 and CDR2 are SQVTM and ANQGSEA. The V segment lost 7 bases and the J segment 8 bases; nucleotides outside the gene matches: 5. In DNA, the CDR3 is TGCAGCGGACGACAGGGGGTGGAAAAACTGTTTTTT. Protein product: CSGRQGVEKLFF. Combining the CDR3 with reference TRBV29-1 and TRBJ1-4 gives the whole variable domain SAVISQKPSRDICQRGTSLTIQCQVDSQVTMMFWYRQQPGQSLTLIATANQGSEATYESGFVIDKFPISRPNLTFSTLTVSNMSPEDSSIYLCSGRQGVEKLFFGSGTQLSVL.

In its sample, this clonotype was seen a few times. The genes are TRBV7-2 and TRBJ2-2; 10 nucleotides align to TRBD2. CDR3 length: 15 amino acids. The germline gives CDR1 SGHTA, CDR2 FQGNSA. J was trimmed by 5 bases and V by 3 bases; bases with no gene match: 3. In DNA, the CDR3 is TGTGCCAGCAGCTTTACTAGCGGGACGACCGGGGAGCTGTTTTTT. Translation: CASSFTSGTTGELFF. Full variable domain (rest looked up from reference TRBV7-2 and TRBJ2-2): GAGVSQSPSNKVTEKGKDVELRCDPISGHTALYWYRQSLGQGLEFLIYFQGNSAPDKSGLPSDRFSAERTGGSVSTLTIQRTQQEDSAVYLCASSFTSGTTGELFFGEGSRLTVL.

This clonotype came up many times. This sequence joins TRBV29-1 and TRBJ1-3; D possibly corresponds to TRBD1 (5 bases). V was clipped by 0 bases and J by 2 bases, with 8 bases between them. CDR1 and CDR2 from the germline V gene are SQVTM and ANQGSEA. The CDR3 is made up of 14 amino acids. CDR3 bases: TGCAGCGTTGAAGATCAGGGTACTGGAAACACCATATATTTT. It translates to CSVEDQGTGNTIYF.

This sequence joins TRBV25-1 and TRBJ2-3; 8 nucleotides line up with TRBD2. Trimming removed 10 bases from V and 2 bases from J; junction bases left unmatched: 8. The CDR3 is made up of 14 amino acids. The V gene's germline CDR1 is MGHDK and CDR2 SYGVNS. DNA for the CDR3: TGTGCCACCTTTAGCGGGAAGGACACAGATACGCAGTATTTT. The encoded protein is CATFSGKDTDTQYF.

This clonotype came up once. The V and J genes are TRBV10-3 and TRBJ1-4; D is undetermined. V was cut by 0 bases and J by 5 bases, with 10 bases left in between. The CDR3 covers 15 residues. Per the germline V gene, CDR1 is ENHRY and CDR2 is SYGVKD. The CDR3 nucleotides read TGTGCCATCAGTGAGTCGATCCTGGAGAATGAAAAACTGTTTTTT. Protein: CAISESILENEKLFF.

The genes are TRBV25-1 and TRBJ1-6; D not certain. CDR1 is MGHDK, CDR2 SYGVNS, per germline. The CDR3 extends over 14 amino acids. The V end was cut by 6 bases, the J end by 6 bases, with 12 bases between. The chain's CDR3 is CASSPMRGNSPLHF. The CDR3 coding sequence is TGTGCCAGCAGCCCGATGCGCGGTAATTCACCCCTCCACTTT.

V is TRBV7-3 and J is TRBJ2-7; maybe TRBD2 (5 bases). The germline CDR1 and CDR2 sequences are SGHTA and FQGTGA. V shed 5 bases and J shed 2 bases, with 19 bases lying between them. This CDR3 contains 16 residues. The CDR3: CASSPDTGELTYEQYF. CDR3 DNA: TGTGCCAGCAGCCCTGACACCGGGGAGCTCACCTACGAGCAGTACTTC.

This clonotype turned up a few times. The genes are TRBV7-8 and TRBJ2-6, with a possible D match to TRBD1 (6 bases). The CDR3 is 17 residues long. Germline loops: CDR1 SGHVS, CDR2 FQNEAQ. V lost 4 bases and J 1 base, leaving 14 bases between the germline ends. The CDR3 coding sequence is TGTGCCAGCAGCTATGGACAGTTGGAGTCTGGGGCCAACGTCCTGACTTTC. It encodes CASSYGQLESGANVLTF.

Many counts were recorded for this clonotype. V gene TRBV2 combines with J gene TRBJ1-5, with D possibly TRBD1 on 6 matching bases. CDR1 and CDR2 from the germline V gene are SNHLY and FYNNEI. V dropped 8 bases and J dropped 2 bases, with 13 bases sitting between them. The CDR3 is 14 amino acids. CDR3 nucleotides: TGTGCCAGCGTGGGAGCAGGGGGCAATCAGCCCCAGCATTTT. It yields the protein CASVGAGGNQPQHF.

Concerning this clonotype itself: The junction departs from germline at one end; a sequencing error may be responsible. The V and J genes are TRBV20-1 and TRBJ1-1; D gene uncertain. Per the germline V gene, CDR1 is DFQATT and CDR2 is SNEGSKA (reference sequence). This CDR3 region has 14 residues. For the CDR3, the DNA is TGCAGTACTAGAGATTGGACGGAAAACACTGAAGCTTTCTTT. Its protein product is CSTRDWTENTEAFF.

The genes are TRBV6-6 and TRBJ1-5, with D possibly matching TRBD1 (5 bases). Trimming pared 2 bases from V and 7 bases from J, leaving 12 bases between. CDR3 length: 14 residues. Germline V gene lookup returns CDR1 MNHNY and CDR2 SVGAGI (reference sequence). The CDR3 sequence: CASSYSQGQQPQHF. The CDR3 DNA follows: TGTGCCAGCAGTTACAGTCAGGGTCAACAGCCCCAGCATTTT.

A remark on this clonotype: Germline and junction disagree at one end, which may indicate a read error. The CDR3 sequence: CATSKTGHDYGHTF. CDR3 nucleotides: TGTGCCACCAGTAAAACAGGACATGACTATGGCCACACCTTC. V gene TRBV24-1 combines with J gene TRBJ1-2, with D possibly being TRBD1 (5 bases). Germline V lookup: CDR1 KGHDR, CDR2 SFDVKD. The CDR3 loop spans 14 amino acids.

This chain uses TRBV2 with TRBJ1-1; D uncertain. The CDR3 runs to 14 residues. Germline V gene lookup returns CDR1 SNHLY and CDR2 FYNNEI. V lost 5 bases and J 1 base, leaving 11 bases between the germline ends. CDR3 residues: CASSFATANTEAFF. CDR3 sequence (DNA): TGTGCCAGCAGTTTCGCCACCGCGAACACTGAAGCTTTCTTT. The complete variable domain, with remaining parts taken from reference TRBV2 and TRBJ1-1, reads EPEVTQTPSHQVTQMGQEVILRCVPISNHLYFYWYRQILGQKVEFLVSFYNNEISEKSEIFDDQFSVERPDGSNFTLKIRSTKLEDSAMYFCASSFATANTEAFFGQGTRLTVV.

The chain joins TRBV2 to TRBJ1-5; D is unresolved. Trimming stripped 5 bases from V and 4 bases from J, with 9 bases between. CDR1 and CDR2 (germline): SNHLY, FYNNEI. This CDR3 spans 13 amino acids. The CDR3, as DNA: TGTGCCAGCAGTACCTCCCCTAATCAGCCCCAGCATTTT. The encoded protein is CASSTSPNQPQHF.

This clonotype has only a few counts. The rearrangement uses TRBV7-8 and TRBJ2-5, with D possibly being TRBD2 (5 bases). The CDR3 sequence is 14 residues long. V was trimmed by 4 bases and J by 2 bases, leaving 11 bases between them. Per germline, CDR1 SGHVS and CDR2 FQNEAQ. DNA for the CDR3: TGTGCCAGCAGCTCGTTCCGGGAACAAGAGACCCAGTACTTC. Its translation is CASSSFREQETQYF.

The table lists this clonotype with a few counts. The chain has TRBV2 and TRBJ1-4; 7 bases line up with TRBD1. Germline values: CDR1 SNHLY, CDR2 FYNNEI. The ends lost 5 bases at V and 7 bases at J; junction bases unmatched: 4. The CDR3 sequence is 13 residues long. The CDR3 is CASSQGGVEKLFF. CDR3 coding DNA: TGTGCCAGCAGTCAGGGGGGTGTTGAAAAACTGTTTTTT.

J is TRBJ1-3 and V is TRBV6-6, with D unresolved. The CDR3 loop spans 13 amino acids. V was clipped by 4 bases and J by 7 bases, with 11 bases between them. Germline values: CDR1 MNHNY, CDR2 SVGAGI (reference sequence). CDR3 bases: TGTGCCAGCAGTTCAGACTTTGGGAACACCATATATTTT. This gives the protein CASSSDFGNTIYF.

The chain couples TRBV9 to TRBJ1-6; no clear D. CDR3 size: 15 residues. Germline V gene sequence: CDR1 SGDLS, CDR2 YYNGEE. The V gene lost 0 bases and the J gene lost 1 base, with 5 bases spanning the gap. In DNA, the CDR3 is TGTGCCAGCAGCGTAGGTGGTTCCTATAATTCACCCCTCCACTTT. It yields the protein CASSVGGSYNSPLHF.

The chain carries TRBV20-1 and TRBJ1-5; no clear D gene. Trimming took off 3 bases at V and 2 bases at J, with 11 bases between the two ends. The CDR3 runs to 14 residues. Germline CDR1 and CDR2: DFQATT and SNEGSKA (reference sequence). The DNA for the CDR3 is TGCAGTGCTAGCCCACTCGGGGGCAATCAGCCCCAGCATTTT. Protein: CSASPLGGNQPQHF.

This clonotype was counted only a few times. This CDR3 is CATSRGGTASPLHF. As DNA, the CDR3 is TGTGCCACCAGCAGAGGGGGGACAGCCTCACCCCTCCACTTT. This chain links TRBV15 with TRBJ1-6; 7 nucleotides line up with TRBD1. The V gene end was trimmed by 1 base and the J gene end by 10 bases; junction bases not matched to a gene: 4. This CDR3 contains 14 residues. Per germline, CDR1 LNHNV and CDR2 YYDKDF (reference sequence).

This chain joins TRBV2 and TRBJ1-5, with 7 bases identical to TRBD1. The germline CDR1 and CDR2 sequences are SNHLY and FYNNEI. The CDR3 totals 14 residues. CDR3 nucleotide sequence: TGTGCTAGAGTAAGGACAGGTATCGATCAGCCCCAGCATTTT. It specifies CARVRTGIDQPQHF.